This TCR beta chain is from a study of blood T cell repertoires in COVID-19 (dated by TCRdb to the early 2020s). About the full investigation: Samples from collaborators originated in the United States, Italy and Spain and spanned both the acute and convalescent phases of COVID-19. The repertoires were released in a freely available public database intended as a resource for research on the immune response to SARS-CoV-2. HLA class I and class II types, where available, came from metadata supplied by the sample provider rather than from assay-based typing. The dataset comprised deeply sampled blood TCRbeta repertoires from subjects exposed to, actively infected with, or recovered from COVID-19. The samples were drawn from the first 160 participants of the ongoing ImmuneRACE study and from more than 1,000 subjects provided by 6 global collaborators. The material from the prospective study consisted of cDNA or gDNA derived from T cells, B-cell-depleted T cells, or PBMCs. The sample metadata nearly always contained a de-identified subject ID, COVID-19 status, age in years and sex.

The immunoSEQ Assay, a bias-controlled multiplex PCR, was used to amplify TCRbeta CDR3 regions from genomic DNA. Concerning the study's data processing: Within the assay, amplification of reference gene primers was used to estimate how many nucleated cells each sample contained. To quantify the absolute abundance of each unique TCRbeta CDR3 rearrangement, sequence reads were collapsed and filtered. For each sample, productive Simpson clonality was calculated as the square root of Simpson's diversity index over productive rearrangements. The clones in this table, taken by TCRdb from immuneACCESS, are in-frame only. Not every clone is retained; where verified, under half of the shortfall comes from an unresolved V gene, and the cause of the rest is unknown. D and trimming were read from the DNA, whereas the V and J calls and clone size are those reported in that table. For this sample there are about 170,000 clones; around 82% appear just once. Roughly 11% of the sample is in the top ten clones.

V gives up 3 bases and J gives up 1 base, and the segment between their germline ends measures 9 bases. The germline V gene (reference sequence) yields LNHDA for CDR1 and SQIVND for CDR2. The CDR3 covers 14 residues, taking in both the cysteine and the phenylalanine. The read is trimmed to its CDR3 DNA, 42 bases read in frame from base 1. General study outcomes and caveats: How much clinical and demographic metadata was included differed by source and by participant, and the metadata was provided uncurated.

Each collaborating institution followed its own protocols to collect whole blood in K2EDTA tubes. For TCRbeta analysis, collaborators shipped samples in one of three forms: frozen whole blood, isolated PBMCs, or DNA extracted from either of those sample types. Comment on this clone: The clone's antigen remains unknown. The sample holds no much larger clone one base away, and base qualities are not on file.

The sequence is built from TRBV19 and TRBJ1-2, with an unclear D gene assignment. The source of this sequence is a man aged 65-85 years with active or convalescent COVID-19. The source material was peripheral blood. The DNA is TGTGCCAGTAGTATTGGCAGGCTTAACTATGGCTACACCTTC. The resulting protein is CASSIGRLNYGYTF.